This entry is about one T cell receptor beta chain. What it recognizes is unknown. These data originate in a study of CXCR3-negative and CXCR3-positive naive CD8 T cells. Findings of the study overall: Partly lower CXCR3 expression followed cryopreservation, and most assays relied on fresh PBMCs. Both naive subsets carried similar amounts of surface CD5, so TCR strength was inferred from TRB CDR3 properties.

The authors prepared UMI-labeled TRB cDNA libraries by 5' RACE. TCRdb reanalyzed the 5' RACE reads, giving one entry per CDR3 protein sequence and no DNA. The table counts roughly 48,000 distinct CDR3 sequences; over 14% lies in the top ten. The CDR3 is 13 residues long. Germline loops: CDR1 MNHEY, CDR2 SVGAGI. The J gene is TRBJ2-7, the V gene TRBV6-5. The TCR sequence derives from a human donor in good health. Some clones in this sample may be carry-over from other donors' samples. Sequenced material: memory CD8+ T cells from blood. The CDR3 sequence: CATRTADSYEQYF.